The text below deals with one T cell receptor beta chain. This clonotype has just a few counts. What antigen it recognizes has not been identified. Per-base qualities were not stored, and no clone one base away is much larger. Systemically healthy Caucasian individuals from Russia, 35 to 50 in total and aged roughly 6 to 100 years, were included as donors. Each donor gave roughly 9.5 milliliters of peripheral blood, collected into EDTA-treated Vacutainer tubes. Ficoll-Paque density-gradient centrifugation was used to isolate PBMCs, with at least 7 million per sample. Trizol reagent was used to extract total RNA from the PBMCs, yielding at least 6 micrograms per sample. Naive CD45RAhigh/CD27high T cell percentages were measured by flow cytometry on a PBMC aliquot from every donor. The data were taken from a study of blood T cells in healthy people across ages (dated by TCRdb to the mid-2010s). For the wider study: Template switching captured roughly one uniquely barcoded TCR beta cDNA molecule per two T cells in model experiments. The study analyzed two additional independent replicas of 1 million unique cDNA reads from the same blood draw for two donors, one aged 18 to 30 and one aged 80 or older. To avoid experimental bias, donors of different ages were randomly spread across the sequencing lanes. To track age-related changes in TCR beta repertoire diversity, the study relied on deep sequencing normalized with unique cDNA molecular identifiers. Donors were grouped into four age groups: young (average approximately 15 years), middle-aged (roughly 37), aged (approximately 67) and long-lived (around 82). On the study overall, not on this receptor specifically: Compared with the aged group, the long-lived group had more naive CD4+ T cells, fewer expanded clones and increased TCR diversity, a pattern suggesting age selection. The CMV infection status of donors was not known, potentially confounding age-related changes in expanded clonotypes. Because profiling used bulk unsorted PBMCs, naive and antigen-experienced compartments could not be compared conclusively. Estimates of total diversity based on one million sequenced T cells were considered lower bounds and underestimates. The percentage of naive T cells measured by flow cytometry correlated strongly with observed TCR beta diversity. Observed TCR beta diversity per million T cells fell roughly linearly with age, and a significant reduction was already apparent by age roughly 40.

The receptor library was made with 5' RACE. A second PCR of roughly 7 to 12 cycles was run with a J-beta primer mix and a sample-barcoded 5' primer. A template-switch 5' adaptor carrying 12 random nucleotides introduced a unique molecular identifier onto each TCR beta cDNA molecule. Each sample yielded at least 3 million CDR3-containing paired-end reads. First-strand cDNA was synthesized from all RNA with the Mint cDNA synthesis kit, primed by a TRBC-specific oligonucleotide. After uracil-DNA glycosylase treatment, a first 18-cycle PCR used universal primers M1SS and BC2_uni_R on all cDNA. The authors' analysis ran thus. For normalization, 1 million high-quality reads were randomly selected from each sample, with every read carrying a distinct molecular identifier. Reads sharing molecular identifiers were discarded rather than binned into consensus sequences. MiTCR, set to a Q25 quality threshold and the strictest error-elimination algorithm, was used for CDR3 identification, clonotype clustering and error correction. A nonparametric unseen species model with Euler transformation was used to estimate lower-bound total TCR beta diversity. TCRdb passed the public sequencing reads through fastp at Q25 and MiXCR, retaining productive beta sequences. Every entry covers one CDR3 protein and lists the most common genes and DNA from its rows. TCRdb, not the authors, supplied the V and J calls. For this sample there are some 1.8 million distinct CDR3 sequences; about two fifths appear just once. Roughly 23% of the sample rests with the top ten.

Sequenced material: blood. The source is a human donor in good health.

CDR3 reads: CSARDRHSSYEQYF. DNA sequence: TGCAGTGCTAGAGATCGTCACAGCTCCTACGAGCAGTACTTC. The chain was built from TRBV20-1 and TRBJ2-7, with the D segment identity uncertain. The junction carries 9 bases between V and J, which are trimmed by 0 bases and 0 bases respectively. Including the terminal cysteine and phenylalanine, the CDR3 comprises 14 residues. The read is trimmed to its CDR3 DNA, 42 bases read in frame from base 1. The germline V gene (reference sequence) supplies CDR1 DFQATT and CDR2 SNEGSKA.